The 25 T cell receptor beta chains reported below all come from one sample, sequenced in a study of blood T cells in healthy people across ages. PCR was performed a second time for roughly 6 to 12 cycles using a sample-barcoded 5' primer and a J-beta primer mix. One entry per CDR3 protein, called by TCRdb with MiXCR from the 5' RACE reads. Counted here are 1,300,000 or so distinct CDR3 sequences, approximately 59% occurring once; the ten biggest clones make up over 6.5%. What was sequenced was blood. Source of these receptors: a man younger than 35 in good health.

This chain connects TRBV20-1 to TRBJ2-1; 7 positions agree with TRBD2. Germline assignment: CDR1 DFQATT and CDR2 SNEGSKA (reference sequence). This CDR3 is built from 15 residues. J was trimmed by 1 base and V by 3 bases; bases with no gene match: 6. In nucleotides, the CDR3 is TGCAGTGCTAGGACTAGAGCGGGGTCCTACAATGAGCAGTTCTTC. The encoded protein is CSARTRAGSYNEQFF.

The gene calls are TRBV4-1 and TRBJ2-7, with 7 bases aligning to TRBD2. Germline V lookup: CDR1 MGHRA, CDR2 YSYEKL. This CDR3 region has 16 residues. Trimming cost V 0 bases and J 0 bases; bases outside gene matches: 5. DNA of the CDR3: TGCGCCAGCAGCCAAGATCGCGCTAGCGGCTCCTACGAGCAGTACTTC. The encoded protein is CASSQDRASGSYEQYF.

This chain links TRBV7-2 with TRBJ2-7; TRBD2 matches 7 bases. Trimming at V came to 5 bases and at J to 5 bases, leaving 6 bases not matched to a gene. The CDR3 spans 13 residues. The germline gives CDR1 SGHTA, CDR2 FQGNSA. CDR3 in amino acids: CASSDLLADEQYF. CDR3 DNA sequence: TGTGCCAGCAGCGACCTGCTAGCGGACGAGCAGTACTTC.

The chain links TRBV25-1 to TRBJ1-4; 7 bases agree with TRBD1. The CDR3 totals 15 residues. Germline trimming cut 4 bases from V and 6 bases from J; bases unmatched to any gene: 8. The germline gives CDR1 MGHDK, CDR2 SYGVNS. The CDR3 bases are TGTGCCAGCAGTGCCGGGACAGCTCTATATGAAAAACTGTTTTTT. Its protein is CASSAGTALYEKLFF.

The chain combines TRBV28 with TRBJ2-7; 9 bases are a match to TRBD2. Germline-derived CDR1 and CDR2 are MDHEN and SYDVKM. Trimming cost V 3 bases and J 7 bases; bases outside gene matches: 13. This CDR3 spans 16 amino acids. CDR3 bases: TGTGCCAGCAGTTTTTCGGCGGGAGGGCCCGGCAATGAGCAGTACTTC. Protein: CASSFSAGGPGNEQYF.

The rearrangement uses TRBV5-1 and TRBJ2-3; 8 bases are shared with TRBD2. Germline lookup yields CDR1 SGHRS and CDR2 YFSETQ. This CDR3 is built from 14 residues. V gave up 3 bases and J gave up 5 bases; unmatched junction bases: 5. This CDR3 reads CASSSTAGGDTQYF. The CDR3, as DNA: TGCGCCAGCAGCTCCACTGCGGGAGGAGATACGCAGTATTTT.

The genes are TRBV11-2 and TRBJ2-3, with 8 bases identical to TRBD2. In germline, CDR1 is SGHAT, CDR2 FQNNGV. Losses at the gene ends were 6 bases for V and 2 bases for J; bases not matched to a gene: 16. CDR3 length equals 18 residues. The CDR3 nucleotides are TGTGCCAGCAGTCTTGCCGATGGAGCGGGGGCCTCCACAGATACGCAGTATTTT. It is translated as CASSLADGAGASTDTQYF.

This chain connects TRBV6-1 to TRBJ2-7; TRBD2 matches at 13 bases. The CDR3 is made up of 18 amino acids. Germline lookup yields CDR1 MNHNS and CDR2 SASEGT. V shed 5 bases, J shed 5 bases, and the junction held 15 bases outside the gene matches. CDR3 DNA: TGTGCCAGCAGTCGACAGGTGACTAGCGGGGGGAACTTCCACGAGCAGTACTTC. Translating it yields CASSRQVTSGGNFHEQYF.

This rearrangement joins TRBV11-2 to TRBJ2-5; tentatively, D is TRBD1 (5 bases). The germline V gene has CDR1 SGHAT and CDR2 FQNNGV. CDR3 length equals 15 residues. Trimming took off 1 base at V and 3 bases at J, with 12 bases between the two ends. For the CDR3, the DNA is TGTGCCAGCAGCTTAGTGGGGCCCTTTGAAGAGACCCAGTACTTC. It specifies CASSLVGPFEETQYF.

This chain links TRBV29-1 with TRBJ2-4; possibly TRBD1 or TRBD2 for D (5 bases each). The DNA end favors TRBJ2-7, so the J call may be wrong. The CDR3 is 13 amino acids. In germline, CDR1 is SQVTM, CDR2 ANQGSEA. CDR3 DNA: TGCAGCGTTGGCCGGGACCCTATAGGCGAGCAGTACTTC. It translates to CSVGRDPIGEQYF.

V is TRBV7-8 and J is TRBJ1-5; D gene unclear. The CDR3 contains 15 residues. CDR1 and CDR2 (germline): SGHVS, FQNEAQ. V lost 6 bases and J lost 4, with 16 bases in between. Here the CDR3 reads CASREWEGRNQPQHF. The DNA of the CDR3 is TGTGCCAGCAGGGAGTGGGAGGGTCGGAATCAGCCCCAGCATTTT.

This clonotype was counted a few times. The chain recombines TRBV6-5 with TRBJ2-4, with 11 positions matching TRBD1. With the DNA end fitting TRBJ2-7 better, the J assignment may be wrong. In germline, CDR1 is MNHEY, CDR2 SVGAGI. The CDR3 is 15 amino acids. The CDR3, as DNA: TGTGCCAGCAGTTACTGGATGGGACAGGGGGGCGAGCAGTACTTC. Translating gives CASSYWMGQGGEQYF.

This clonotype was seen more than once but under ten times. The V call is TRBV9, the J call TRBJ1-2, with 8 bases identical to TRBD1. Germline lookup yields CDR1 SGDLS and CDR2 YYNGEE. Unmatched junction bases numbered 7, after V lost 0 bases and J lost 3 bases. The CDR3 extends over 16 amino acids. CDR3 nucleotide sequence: TGTGCCAGCAGCGTAGGAGGCTCAGGGGGCTACTATGGCTACACCTTC. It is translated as CASSVGGSGGYYGYTF.

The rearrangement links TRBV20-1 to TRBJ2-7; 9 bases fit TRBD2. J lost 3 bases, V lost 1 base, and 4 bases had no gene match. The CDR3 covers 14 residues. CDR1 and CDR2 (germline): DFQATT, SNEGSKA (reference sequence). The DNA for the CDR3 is TGCAGTGCTAGAGGGCAGCGGGAGGACTACGAGCAGTACTTC. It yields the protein CSARGQREDYEQYF.

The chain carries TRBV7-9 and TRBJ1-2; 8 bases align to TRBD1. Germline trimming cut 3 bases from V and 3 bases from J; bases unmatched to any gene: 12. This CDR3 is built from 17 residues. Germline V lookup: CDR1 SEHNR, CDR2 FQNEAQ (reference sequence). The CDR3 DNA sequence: TGTGCCAGCAGCTTTTATCTAGAGCCAGGGGGCGACTATGGCTACACCTTC. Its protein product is CASSFYLEPGGDYGYTF.

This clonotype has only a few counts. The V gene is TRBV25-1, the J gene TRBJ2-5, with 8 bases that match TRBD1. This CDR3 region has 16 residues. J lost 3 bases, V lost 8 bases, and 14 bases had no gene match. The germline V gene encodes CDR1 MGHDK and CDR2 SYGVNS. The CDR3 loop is CASRADRGGRKETQYF. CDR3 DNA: TGTGCCAGCCGAGCAGACAGGGGAGGACGGAAAGAGACCCAGTACTTC.

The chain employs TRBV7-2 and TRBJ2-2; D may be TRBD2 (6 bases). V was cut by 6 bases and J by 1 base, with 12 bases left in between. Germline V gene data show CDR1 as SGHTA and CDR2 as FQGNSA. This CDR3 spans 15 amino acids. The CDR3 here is CASRRDSGNTGELFF. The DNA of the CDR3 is TGTGCCAGCAGACGGGACTCAGGGAACACCGGGGAGCTGTTTTTT.

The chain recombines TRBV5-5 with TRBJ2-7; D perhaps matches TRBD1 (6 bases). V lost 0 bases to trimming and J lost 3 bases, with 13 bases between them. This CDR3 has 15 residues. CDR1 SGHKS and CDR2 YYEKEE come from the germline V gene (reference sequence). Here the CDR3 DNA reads TGTGCCAGCAGCTTGGGGGGGACACCTTTCTACGAGCAGTACTTC. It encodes CASSLGGTPFYEQYF.

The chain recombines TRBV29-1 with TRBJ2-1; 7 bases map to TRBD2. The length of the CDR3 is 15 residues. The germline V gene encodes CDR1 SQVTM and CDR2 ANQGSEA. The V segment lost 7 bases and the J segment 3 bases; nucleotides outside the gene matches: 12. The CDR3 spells CSARGGSGNYNEQFF. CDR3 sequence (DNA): TGCAGCGCTCGGGGCGGGAGTGGCAACTACAATGAGCAGTTCTTC.

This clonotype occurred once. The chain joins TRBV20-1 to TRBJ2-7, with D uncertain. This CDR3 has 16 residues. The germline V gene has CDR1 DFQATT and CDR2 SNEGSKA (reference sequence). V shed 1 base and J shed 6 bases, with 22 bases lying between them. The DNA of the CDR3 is TGCAGTGCTAGAGCGAAGTTGGTAGCTTTCCCGGGCGAGCAGTACTTC. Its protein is CSARAKLVAFPGEQYF.

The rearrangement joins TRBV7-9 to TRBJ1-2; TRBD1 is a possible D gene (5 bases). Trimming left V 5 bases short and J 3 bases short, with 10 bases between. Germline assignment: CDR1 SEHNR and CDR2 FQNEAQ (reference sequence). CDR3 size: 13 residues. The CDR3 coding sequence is TGTGCCAGCAGCGGTTGGGACTACTATGGCTACACCTTC. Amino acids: CASSGWDYYGYTF. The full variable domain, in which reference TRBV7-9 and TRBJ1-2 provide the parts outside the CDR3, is DTGVSQNPRHKITKRGQNVTFRCDPISEHNRLYWYRQTLGQGPEFLTYFQNEAQLEKSRLLSDRFSAERPKGSFSTLEIQRTEQGDSAMYLCASSGWDYYGYTFGSGTRLTVV.

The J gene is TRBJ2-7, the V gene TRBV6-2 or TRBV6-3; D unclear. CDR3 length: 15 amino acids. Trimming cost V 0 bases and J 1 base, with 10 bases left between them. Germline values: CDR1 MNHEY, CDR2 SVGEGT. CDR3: CASSYSSLGSYEQYF. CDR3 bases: TGTGCCAGCAGTTACTCGAGCCTAGGGTCCTACGAGCAGTACTTC.

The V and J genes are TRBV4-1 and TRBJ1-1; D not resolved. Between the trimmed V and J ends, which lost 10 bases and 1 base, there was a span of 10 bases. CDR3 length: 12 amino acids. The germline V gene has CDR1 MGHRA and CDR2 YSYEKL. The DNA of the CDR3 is TGCGCCACCGTCGGATCGAACACTGAAGCTTTCTTT. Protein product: CATVGSNTEAFF.

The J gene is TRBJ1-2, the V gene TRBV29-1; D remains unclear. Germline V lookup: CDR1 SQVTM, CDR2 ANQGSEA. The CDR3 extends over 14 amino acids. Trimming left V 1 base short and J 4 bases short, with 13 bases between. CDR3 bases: TGCAGCGTTGAAGGTCGAGGAGTCTCCTATGGCTACACCTTC. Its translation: CSVEGRGVSYGYTF.

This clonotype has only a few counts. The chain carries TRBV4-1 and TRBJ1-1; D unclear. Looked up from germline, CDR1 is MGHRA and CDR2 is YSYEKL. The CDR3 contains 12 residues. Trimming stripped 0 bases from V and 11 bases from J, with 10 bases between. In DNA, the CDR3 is TGCGCCAGCAGCCAAGATTGGGGTTCGGCTTTCTTT. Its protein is CASSQDWGSAFF.